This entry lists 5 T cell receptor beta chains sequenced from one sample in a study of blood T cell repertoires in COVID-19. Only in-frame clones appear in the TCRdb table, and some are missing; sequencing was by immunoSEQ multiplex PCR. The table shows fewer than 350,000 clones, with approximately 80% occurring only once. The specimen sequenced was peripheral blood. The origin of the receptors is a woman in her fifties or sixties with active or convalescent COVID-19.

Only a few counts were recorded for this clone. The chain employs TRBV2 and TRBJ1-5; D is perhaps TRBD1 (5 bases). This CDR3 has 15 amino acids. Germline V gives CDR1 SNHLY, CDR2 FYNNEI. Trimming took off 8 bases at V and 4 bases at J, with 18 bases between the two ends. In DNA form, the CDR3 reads TGTGCCAGCGGAGGCGCGGGGGGTGGGAATCAGCCCCAGCATTTT. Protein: CASGGAGGGNQPQHF. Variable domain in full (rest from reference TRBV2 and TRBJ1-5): EPEVTQTPSHQVTQMGQEVILRCVPISNHLYFYWYRQILGQKVEFLVSFYNNEISEKSEIFDDQFSVERPDGSNFTLKIRSTKLEDSAMYFCASGGAGGGNQPQHFGDGTRLSIL.

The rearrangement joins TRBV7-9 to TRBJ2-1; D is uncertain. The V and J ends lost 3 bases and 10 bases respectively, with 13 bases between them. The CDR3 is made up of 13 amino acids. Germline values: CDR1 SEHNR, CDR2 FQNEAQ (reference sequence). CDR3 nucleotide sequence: TGTGCCAGCAGCTTGCCGGTGCTGGAGGAGCAGTTCTTC. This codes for CASSLPVLEEQFF.

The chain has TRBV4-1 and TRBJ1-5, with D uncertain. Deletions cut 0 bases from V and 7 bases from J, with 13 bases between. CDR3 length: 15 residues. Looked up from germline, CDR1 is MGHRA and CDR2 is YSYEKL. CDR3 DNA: TGCGCCAGCAGCCAAGAGGAGGAGGGAGTGCAGCCCCAGCATTTT. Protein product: CASSQEEEGVQPQHF.

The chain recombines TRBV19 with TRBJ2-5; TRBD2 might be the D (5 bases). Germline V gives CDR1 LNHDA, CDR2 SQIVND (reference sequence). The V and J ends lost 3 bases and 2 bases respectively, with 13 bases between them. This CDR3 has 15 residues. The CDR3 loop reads CASSISERGQETQYF. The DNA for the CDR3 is TGTGCCAGTAGTATCTCGGAGCGAGGGCAAGAGACCCAGTACTTC. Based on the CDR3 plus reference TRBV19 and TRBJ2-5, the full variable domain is DGGITQSPKYLFRKEGQNVTLSCEQNLNHDAMYWYRQDPGQGLRLIYYSQIVNDFQKGDIAEGYSVSREKKESFPLTVTSAQKNPTAFYLCASSISERGQETQYFGPGTRLLVL.

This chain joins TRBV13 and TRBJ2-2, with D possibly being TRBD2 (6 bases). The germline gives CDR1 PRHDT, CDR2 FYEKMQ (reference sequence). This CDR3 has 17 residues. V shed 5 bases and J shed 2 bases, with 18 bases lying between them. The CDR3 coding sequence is TGTGCCAGCAGCCCCCTAGGGGACTCTGTAAACACCGGGGAGCTGTTTTTT. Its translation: CASSPLGDSVNTGELFF.